This T cell receptor (beta chain) was identified during a study of siplizumab effects on memory and regulatory T cells. Study-level results: With siplizumab, cumulative frequency of CD4+ memory-derived alloreactive sequences dropped significantly. The study found naive T cells seemingly more diverse than memory cells and seemingly major alloresponse contributors.

Notes on this clone: The antigen remains unidentified.

V dropped 4 bases and J dropped 6 bases, with 17 bases sitting between them. CDR1 SGDLS and CDR2 YYNGEE come from the germline V gene. CDR3 size: 15 residues. Roughly 99,000 TCR templates underwent assay in each sample. This table comes from immunoSEQ multiplex PCR, and its TCRdb copy is limited to in-frame clones, with some not included. The sample includes roughly 56,000 clones, over 85% seen only once; the top ten take roughly 38%. The chain recombines TRBV9 with TRBJ1-5; TRBD1 might be the D (5 bases). This TCR was sampled from a human donor in good health. The sequencing sample was made of CD8+ T cells sorted from blood. The CDR3 region is CASSSGGGAGQPQHF. In DNA, the CDR3 is TGTGCCAGCAGCTCCGGAGGAGGGGCTGGTCAGCCCCAGCATTTT.